This T cell receptor beta chain was identified during a study of CD8 T cells in ankylosing spondylitis. General study results and limits: Ankylosing spondylitis blood appeared to carry a characteristic TCR beta motif of fewer than 10 highly homologous variants.

One entry per CDR3 protein, called by TCRdb with MiXCR from the 5' RACE reads. The data show roughly 350,000 distinct CDR3 sequences, 8% seen once. The V gene's germline CDR1 is KGHSH and CDR2 LQKENI. J gave up 5 bases and V 4 bases, and 7 bases lay outside the gene matches. The CDR3 loop spans 15 amino acids. Concerning this clonotype: Its target is not known.

This TCR was recovered from a male donor with ankylosing spondylitis. This chain joins TRBV18 and TRBJ1-5, with TRBD1 matching 8 bases. Sequencing was carried out using blood, either unsorted or a sorted T cell fraction (not recorded which). The CDR3 bases are TGTGCCAGCTCACAATATGACAGGGGTGATCAGCCCCAGCATTTT. It encodes CASSQYDRGDQPQHF. Full variable domain (missing parts from reference TRBV18 and TRBJ1-5): NAGVMQNPRHLVRRRGQEARLRCSPMKGHSHVYWYRQLPEEGLKFMVYLQKENIIDESGMPKERFSAEFPKEGPSILRIQQVVRGDSAAYFCASSQYDRGDQPQHFGDGTRLSIL.